One sample yielded the 29 T cell receptor beta chains listed below, sequenced in a study of blood T cell repertoires in COVID-19. Libraries were prepared by immunoSEQ multiplex PCR; TCRdb keeps only in-frame clonotypes and omits some of them. The sample lists about 110,000 clones; approximately 86% were seen once. Sequenced sample: peripheral blood. These receptors were obtained from a man in his forties with acute or convalescent COVID-19.

CDR3 residues: CASSVGLGDTEAFF. The DNA of the CDR3 is TGTGCCAGCAGCGTAGGGTTAGGGGACACTGAAGCTTTCTTT. The chain uses TRBV9 and TRBJ1-1; TRBD1 is a possible D gene (5 bases). The CDR3 sequence is 14 residues long. Germline CDR1 SGDLS, CDR2 YYNGEE. Trimming left V 0 bases short and J 3 bases short, with 9 bases between.

The chain couples TRBV7-9 to TRBJ2-7, with 7 bases that match TRBD1. The germline CDR1 and CDR2 sequences are SEHNR and FQNEAQ (reference sequence). The V gene end was trimmed by 5 bases and the J gene end by 2 bases; junction bases not matched to a gene: 6. The CDR3 has 14 residues. CDR3 residues: CASSRGGRTYEQYF. As DNA, the CDR3 is TGTGCCAGCAGCCGAGGGGGCCGGACCTACGAGCAGTACTTC.

The CDR3 spells CASSETRGSTEAFF. Here the CDR3 DNA reads TGTGCCAGCAGTGAGACAAGGGGGTCCACTGAAGCTTTCTTT. The J gene is TRBJ1-1, the V gene TRBV6-1; D is perhaps TRBD1 (6 bases). Trimming removed 3 bases at V and 4 bases at J, with 12 bases between. The CDR3 has 14 amino acids. From germline, CDR1 is MNHNS and CDR2 SASEGT.

The rearrangement links TRBV6-5 to TRBJ1-1, with D uncertain. V was clipped by 5 bases and J by 2 bases, with 3 bases between them. The germline V gene has CDR1 MNHEY and CDR2 SVGAGI. The length of the CDR3 is 11 residues. The CDR3 coding sequence is TGTGCCAGCAGTCCTAACACTGAAGCTTTCTTT. Protein product: CASSPNTEAFF.

CDR3 DNA: TGTGCCAGCAGTGAATATTTTACAGATGGAAACACCATATATTTT. It translates to CASSEYFTDGNTIYF. The chain combines TRBV25-1 with TRBJ1-3; D gene unclear. Germline V gene data show CDR1 as MGHDK and CDR2 as SYGVNS. Deletions cut 0 bases from V and 3 bases from J, with 9 bases between. The CDR3 is 15 amino acids.

The rearrangement links TRBV5-1 to TRBJ2-7; TRBD1 matches at 7 bases. CDR3 size: 16 residues. Per the germline V gene, CDR1 is SGHRS and CDR2 is YFSETQ. J lost 2 bases, V lost 7 bases, and 15 bases had no gene match. The CDR3 loop is CASAPRGRQGAYEQYF. The CDR3 DNA reads TGCGCCAGCGCTCCCCGGGGTCGGCAGGGGGCCTACGAGCAGTACTTC.

The chain carries TRBV10-3 and TRBJ1-1; perhaps TRBD1 as D (5 bases). The V end was cut by 4 bases, the J end by 6 bases, with 18 bases between. The CDR3 consists of 15 residues. Germline CDR1 ENHRY, CDR2 SYGVKD. CDR3: CAISGMVGAAPEAFF. DNA for the CDR3: TGTGCCATCAGTGGAATGGTTGGGGCAGCTCCTGAAGCTTTCTTT.

This rearrangement joins TRBV28 to TRBJ2-7; 8 bases match TRBD2. Germline CDR1 reads MDHEN; CDR2 reads SYDVKM. This CDR3 is built from 15 residues. V lost 5 bases, J lost 4 bases, and 10 bases stayed unmatched. CDR3 coding DNA: TGTGCCAGCAGTGGAGGCGGGAGGCGGGTTTACGAGCAGTACTTC. This encodes CASSGGGRRVYEQYF.

The V call is TRBV30, the J call TRBJ1-5; D perhaps matches TRBD1 (5 bases). The germline V gene has CDR1 GTSNPN and CDR2 SVGIG (reference sequence). This CDR3 spans 15 amino acids. Between the trimmed V and J ends, which lost 0 bases and 5 bases, there was a span of 14 bases. Here the CDR3 reads CAWSVPGLGHQPQHF. The DNA of the CDR3 is TGTGCCTGGAGTGTACCGGGTTTGGGGCATCAGCCCCAGCATTTT. The full variable domain, completed using reference TRBV30 and TRBJ1-5, is SQTIHQWPATLVQPVGSPLSLECTVEGTSNPNLYWYRQAAGRGLQLLFYSVGIGQISSEVPQNLSASRPQDRQFILSSKKLLLSDSGFYLCAWSVPGLGHQPQHFGDGTRLSIL.

The V call is TRBV6-6, the J call TRBJ2-7, with D possibly being TRBD1 (5 bases). Trimming removed 0 bases at V and 2 bases at J, with 11 bases between. Germline V gene sequence: CDR1 MNHNY, CDR2 SVGAGI (reference sequence). The CDR3 extends over 15 amino acids. The CDR3 spells CASSYSDRYAYEQYF. CDR3 nucleotides: TGTGCCAGCAGTTACTCCGACAGATACGCCTACGAGCAGTACTTC.

This chain connects TRBV6-5 to TRBJ2-7; TRBD2 aligns across 13 bases. In germline, CDR1 is MNHEY, CDR2 SVGAGI. The ends lost 6 bases at V and 2 bases at J; junction bases unmatched: 4. There are 15 residues in the CDR3. The CDR3 nucleotides read TGTGCCAGCAGGGCGGGACTAGCGGGGCCCTACGAGCAGTACTTC. It is translated as CASRAGLAGPYEQYF.

This sequence joins TRBV7-8 and TRBJ2-1; 9 positions agree with TRBD2. Trimming at V came to 8 bases and at J to 4 bases, leaving 9 bases not matched to a gene. The CDR3 loop spans 15 amino acids. The V gene's germline CDR1 is SGHVS and CDR2 FQNEAQ. As DNA, the CDR3 is TGTGCCAGCGTCTCGGGAAGCGGGGGGTACAATGAGCAGTTCTTC. Protein product: CASVSGSGGYNEQFF.

Here the CDR3 reads CASSWGDGANVLTF. CDR3 sequence (DNA): TGTGCCAGCAGTTGGGGAGATGGGGCCAACGTCCTGACTTTC. This chain uses TRBV27 with TRBJ2-6; perhaps TRBD2 as D (5 bases). V lost 4 bases and J lost 3, with 7 bases in between. Germline loops: CDR1 MNHEY, CDR2 SMNVEV (reference sequence). This CDR3 has 14 residues.

The chain combines TRBV5-1 with TRBJ1-5, with D tentatively TRBD1 (5 bases). Deletions cut 3 bases from V and 6 bases from J, with 10 bases between. CDR3 length: 13 amino acids. CDR1 is SGHRS, CDR2 YFSETQ, per germline. The chain's CDR3 is CASSWGVGQPQHF. In nucleotides, the CDR3 is TGCGCCAGCAGCTGGGGGGTTGGTCAGCCCCAGCATTTT.

This chain uses TRBV7-8 with TRBJ2-1; the D gene is possibly TRBD2 (6 bases). This CDR3 is built from 18 residues. CDR1 SGHVS and CDR2 FQNEAQ come from the germline V gene. The V gene lost 4 bases and the J gene lost 0 bases, with 19 bases spanning the gap. The CDR3 nucleotides read TGTGCCAGCAGCTCCCCTCCCTCCGGCGGGGCCTCCTACAATGAGCAGTTCTTC. It codes for CASSSPPSGGASYNEQFF.

The chain joins TRBV27 to TRBJ2-1, with D possibly being TRBD1 (5 bases). The V gene's germline CDR1 is MNHEY and CDR2 SMNVEV (reference sequence). CDR3 length: 15 amino acids. Deletions cut 6 bases from V and 1 base from J, with 13 bases between. The CDR3 bases are TGTGCCAGCAGAGTAGGGGTTGGATCCTACAATGAGCAGTTCTTC. This encodes CASRVGVGSYNEQFF.

The rearrangement joins TRBV5-4 to TRBJ1-1; TRBD1 agrees at 7 bases. The CDR3 spans 12 residues. Germline V gives CDR1 SGHNT, CDR2 YYREEE (reference sequence). V lost 3 bases to trimming and J lost 8 bases; unmatched junction nucleotides: 4. The CDR3 sequence: CASSWGTAEAFF. CDR3 bases: TGTGCCAGCAGCTGGGGGACAGCCGAAGCTTTCTTT.

This chain connects TRBV7-2 to TRBJ2-3; the D gene is possibly TRBD2 (7 bases). CDR3 length: 13 residues. The germline V gene encodes CDR1 SGHTA and CDR2 FQGNSA. V lost 1 base and J 14 bases, leaving 16 bases between the germline ends. The CDR3 DNA reads TGTGCCAGCAGCTTAGAGGGGGGGCGAATTCTGTATTTT. Amino acid sequence: CASSLEGGRILYF.

The V gene is TRBV20-1, the J gene TRBJ1-5, with a tentative D call TRBD1 (5 bases). The V end was cut by 6 bases, the J end by 3 bases, with 12 bases between. CDR3 length equals 13 residues. Germline assignment: CDR1 DFQATT and CDR2 SNEGSKA (reference sequence). The CDR3 nucleotides read TGCAGTGCCAGTAGGGGATTCAATCAGCCCCAGCATTTT. This gives the protein CSASRGFNQPQHF.

This clone was seen ten or more times. The rearrangement links TRBV30 to TRBJ1-5; maybe TRBD1 (6 bases). The CDR3 is 15 amino acids. Deletions cut 5 bases from V and 3 bases from J, with 17 bases between. Germline V CDR1 and CDR2: GTSNPN, SVGIG (reference sequence). The CDR3 is CAWGTQGFNNQPQHF. In DNA, the CDR3 is TGTGCCTGGGGGACACAGGGTTTTAACAATCAGCCCCAGCATTTT.

The chain employs TRBV2 and TRBJ2-7; 10 bases match TRBD1. The CDR3 is 13 residues long. V was pared by 7 bases and J by 7 bases, with 7 bases of the junction left unmatched. In germline, CDR1 is SNHLY, CDR2 FYNNEI. CDR3 sequence (DNA): TGTGCCAGCAAAGGACAGGGGGTTGGGGAGCAGTACTTC. This codes for CASKGQGVGEQYF.

The J gene is TRBJ1-1, the V gene TRBV19, with D possibly being TRBD1 (6 bases). In germline, CDR1 is LNHDA, CDR2 SQIVND (reference sequence). V was clipped by 10 bases and J by 1 base, with 22 bases between them. This CDR3 has 16 residues. CDR3 residues: CATQKQGRRKNTEAFF. The CDR3 coding sequence is TGTGCCACCCAGAAACAGGGCAGGCGGAAGAACACTGAAGCTTTCTTT. Filled out from reference TRBV19 and TRBJ1-1, the complete variable domain reads DGGITQSPKYLFRKEGQNVTLSCEQNLNHDAMYWYRQDPGQGLRLIYYSQIVNDFQKGDIAEGYSVSREKKESFPLTVTSAQKNPTAFYLCATQKQGRRKNTEAFFGQGTRLTVV.

V is TRBV29-1 and J is TRBJ2-1, with a tentative D call TRBD2 (5 bases). This CDR3 spans 15 amino acids. With 8 bases removed from V and 5 bases from J, the gap between germline ends came to 22 bases. Germline V gene data show CDR1 as SQVTM and CDR2 as ANQGSEA. As DNA, the CDR3 is TGCAGCTCCGAGGACTGGCAACACCCGAACAATGAGCAGTTCTTC. It codes for CSSEDWQHPNNEQFF.

This clone was found a few times. The chain combines TRBV27 with TRBJ2-3; D remains ambiguous. This CDR3 is 12 amino acids long. Trimming took off 5 bases at V and 8 bases at J, with 11 bases between the two ends. Germline loops: CDR1 MNHEY, CDR2 SMNVEV (reference sequence). The chain's CDR3 is CASSPRRGTQYF. Here the CDR3 DNA reads TGTGCCAGCAGTCCTAGGAGAGGTACGCAGTATTTT.

This clone was picked up a small number of times. This chain links TRBV25-1 with TRBJ2-5, with a possible D match to TRBD1 (6 bases). V was trimmed by 8 bases and J by 4 bases, leaving 14 bases between them. Germline V gene lookup returns CDR1 MGHDK and CDR2 SYGVNS. The CDR3 length is 13 residues. DNA of the CDR3: TGTGCCAGCGCCTTACAGGGCACAGAGACCCAGTACTTC. Translating it yields CASALQGTETQYF.

The V gene is TRBV6-5, the J gene TRBJ1-6; the D gene is possibly TRBD1 (5 bases). V lost 4 bases and J lost 10, with 17 bases in between. The CDR3 has 15 amino acids. Germline values: CDR1 MNHEY, CDR2 SVGAGI. Here the CDR3 DNA reads TGTGCCAGCAGTTGGCTCAGGGCCTCTGAATCACCCCTCCACTTT. Translating it yields CASSWLRASESPLHF.

The chain carries TRBV6-5 and TRBJ2-1, with D tentatively TRBD1 (5 bases). V lost 0 bases and J 5 bases, leaving 11 bases between the germline ends. The V gene's germline CDR1 is MNHEY and CDR2 SVGAGI. The CDR3 extends over 15 amino acids. CDR3 bases: TGTGCCAGCAGTTACTCGTTCGACAGAAACAATGAGCAGTTCTTC. Residues: CASSYSFDRNNEQFF.

The genes are TRBV12-5 and TRBJ1-1; the D gene is possibly TRBD1 (6 bases). V lost 6 bases and J 1 base, leaving 12 bases between the germline ends. The CDR3 is 14 amino acids. The germline V gene encodes CDR1 LGHNT and CDR2 FRNRAP. The CDR3 coding sequence is TGTGCTAGTGGATTCAGGGGTGGGAACACTGAAGCTTTCTTT. The encoded protein is CASGFRGGNTEAFF.

The chain recombines TRBV4-3 with TRBJ1-2; 8 bases agree with TRBD1. This CDR3 is 15 amino acids long. Germline CDR1 reads LGHNA; CDR2 reads YSLEER. V lost 0 bases, J lost 4 bases, and 4 bases stayed unmatched. The chain's CDR3 is CASSQEDGTGYGYTF. Written as DNA, the CDR3 is TGCGCCAGCAGCCAAGAGGACGGGACAGGCTATGGCTACACCTTC.